The T cell receptor beta chain under discussion was sequenced for a study of CD8+ T cells in alopecia areata. Looking at the study overall: Treated individuals took tofacitinib by mouth, 5 to 10 mg twice daily. Tofacitinib continued for 6 to 18 months and was then withheld for 6 months.

Extracted from the samples, RNA was reverse transcribed into cDNA to serve as the sequencing template. Sequencing used immunoSEQ multiplex PCR; TCRdb keeps in-frame clones, though not all of them. Of 200,000 to 250,000 clones in the sample, around 62% are singletons; the top ten hold over 0.4%. This CDR3 spans 18 amino acids. The V gene's germline CDR1 is SNHLY and CDR2 FYNNEI. V was clipped by 4 bases and J by 1 base; unmatched bases: 4. Alopecia areata patients gave lesional scalp punch biopsies and peripheral blood samples. The sequenced sample was CD4+ T cells sorted from blood, obtained at week 0. The TCR was taken from a human donor with alopecia areata. The rearrangement links TRBV2 to TRBJ2-1, with 16 bases aligning to TRBD2. CDR3 residues: CASSVGTSGRVSYNEQFF. The CDR3 region has the DNA TGTGCCAGCAGTGTCGGGACTAGCGGGAGGGTGTCCTACAATGAGCAGTTCTTC.